Many counts were recorded for the clone carrying this TCR beta chain. Healthy Caucasian individuals from Russia aged roughly 6 to 100 were enrolled as donors. Peripheral blood from each donor was collected in a volume of about 9.9 milliliters. Each sample used at least 6 million PBMCs. The sample is drawn from a study of blood T cells in healthy people across ages. Study context: Researchers report that template switching captured about one barcoded beta molecule per two T cells.

CDR3 length: 12 residues. Germline-derived CDR1 and CDR2 are SGHTA and FQGNSA. For the second PCR, which ran for 7 to 11 cycles, a sample-barcoded 5' primer and a J-beta primer mix were used. TCRdb reanalysed the 5' RACE reads using MiXCR and keeps one entry per CDR3 protein. This repertoire shows under 1,000,000 distinct CDR3 sequences, roughly 34% found once; its top ten account for 10% to 15%. This receptor was identified in a man aged 18 to 29 in good health. The sample taken for sequencing was blood. The genes are TRBV7-2 and TRBJ2-4; D gene ambiguous. The J call could be wrong; TRBJ2-7 is a better fit for the DNA end. The DNA of the CDR3 is TGTGCCAGCAGCTTAAGGTGGGCCGAGCAGTACTTC. Translating it yields CASSLRWAEQYF.